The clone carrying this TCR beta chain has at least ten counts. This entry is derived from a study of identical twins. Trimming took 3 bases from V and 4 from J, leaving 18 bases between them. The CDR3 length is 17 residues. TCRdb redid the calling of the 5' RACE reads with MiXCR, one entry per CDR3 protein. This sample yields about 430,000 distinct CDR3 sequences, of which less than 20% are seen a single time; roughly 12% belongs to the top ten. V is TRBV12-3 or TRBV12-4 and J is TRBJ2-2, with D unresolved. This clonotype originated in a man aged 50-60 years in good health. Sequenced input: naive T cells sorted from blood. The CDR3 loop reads CASSFVGRPRATGELFF. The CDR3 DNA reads TGTGCCAGCAGTTTCGTTGGCAGACCTAGAGCCACCGGGGAGCTGTTTTTT.